This T cell receptor (beta chain) derives from a study of blood T cell repertoires in COVID-19. Overall study: COVID-19 samples, acute and convalescent, were from the United States, Italy and Spain.

V shed 2 bases and J 5 bases; nucleotides not matched to a gene: 4. The CDR3 is 14 amino acids. Germline V lookup: CDR1 SGHTA, CDR2 FQGNSA. The participants were between roughly 18 and 90 years old and came from under 25 US areas. The study counted Cohort 3 donors as recovered given two negative PCRs, clearance, or symptom resolution. TCRdb keeps only in-frame clones here, not all; method: immunoSEQ multiplex PCR. The table includes 250,000 to 300,000 clones, around 81% detected once. V gene TRBV7-2 combines with J gene TRBJ1-2, with TRBD1 matching 8 bases. What was sequenced was PBMCs or T cells enriched from blood (not recorded which). This sequence originates from a man aged 50 or older who had recovered from COVID-19. This CDR3 is CASSLQGAYYGYTF. CDR3 bases: TGTGCCAGCAGCTTACAGGGGGCGTATTATGGCTACACCTTC.